Listed below are T cell receptor beta chains from one sample, sequenced in a study of lymphopenia after photon versus proton radiotherapy. The data were produced by immunoSEQ multiplex PCR, yet TCRdb's version contains in-frame clones alone and is incomplete. The data hold roughly 45,000 clones, with approximately 83% observed a single time. Sequenced here: peripheral blood, sampled from a patient treated with photon-based radiotherapy. Receptors originate from a man in his forties with gastric cancer. The CDR3 runs from the conserved cysteine through the conserved F or W. A D gene is named only where the DNA matches it firmly. Size is omitted from some rows. Given values are once, few, many or a class for expanded clones.

J gene | V gene | D gene | clone size | CDR3 protein | CDR3 DNA
TRBJ1-3 | TRBV19 | . | . | CASSISAGNTIYF | TGTGCCAGTAGTATCTCGGCGGGAAACACCATATATTTT
TRBJ2-7 | TRBV4-3 | . | . | CASGLSHEQYF | TGCGCCAGCGGGCTGTCCCACGAGCAGTACTTC
TRBJ2-5 | TRBV7-9 | TRBD1 | . | CASRTSGQGLVETQYF | TGTGCCAGCAGGACGTCGGGACAGGGGCTCGTGGAGACCCAGTACTTC
TRBJ2-3 | TRBV7-2 | . | . | CASSPRGLDTQYF | TGTGCCAGCAGCCCCCGGGGGTTAGATACGCAGTATTTT
TRBJ1-4 | TRBV7-6 | . | . | CASSLEPGFNEKLFF | TGTGCCAGCAGCTTAGAGCCTGGATTTAATGAAAAACTGTTTTTT
TRBJ2-3 | TRBV30 | . | . | CAWSPVIGDTQYF | TGTGCCTGGAGCCCCGTCATTGGAGATACGCAGTATTTT
TRBJ2-1 | TRBV9 | TRBD2 | . | CASSVGAGTSGVNEQFF | TGTGCCAGCAGCGTAGGAGCTGGGACTAGCGGGGTAAATGAGCAGTTCTTC
TRBJ1-1 | TRBV6-5 | . | . | CASKERGFGAEAFF | TGTGCCAGCAAAGAGCGGGGATTCGGGGCTGAAGCTTTCTTT
TRBJ2-5 | TRBV20-1 | . | . | CSARGEETQYF | TGCAGTGCTAGAGGGGAAGAGACCCAGTACTTC
TRBJ1-2 | TRBV7-2 | . | few | CASSLPLVYGYTF | TGTGCCAGCAGCTTGCCCCTGGTATATGGCTACACCTTC
TRBJ2-5 | TRBV19 | . | . | CASSINLGDQETQYF | TGTGCCAGTAGTATTAACTTAGGGGATCAAGAGACCCAGTACTTC
TRBJ2-7 | TRBV7-2 | TRBD2 | once | CASTFSGGVSYEQYF | TGTGCCAGCACCTTCAGCGGGGGGGTCTCCTACGAGCAGTACTTC
TRBJ1-1 | TRBV25-1 | . | . | CASRFTGNLEAFF | TGTGCCAGCAGATTTACAGGAAATCTTGAAGCTTTCTTT
TRBJ2-3 | TRBV30 | . | once | CAWTLDRKGTDTQYF | TGTGCCTGGACCCTCGACAGGAAGGGCACAGATACGCAGTATTTT
TRBJ1-5 | TRBV7-9 | . | . | CASSLGQHSNQPQHF | TGTGCCAGCAGCTTAGGGCAGCATAGCAATCAGCCCCAGCATTTT
TRBJ1-1 | TRBV30 | . | . | CAWIPISRTNTEAFF | TGTGCCTGGATACCCATATCACGGACGAACACTGAAGCTTTCTTT
TRBJ1-2 | TRBV5-6 | . | once | CASSRGTRLMRGYTF | TGTGCCAGCAGCCGTGGGACCAGACTAATGAGAGGCTACACCTTC
TRBJ2-7 | TRBV15 | TRBD1 | . | CATSRGGGTGGDSYEQYF | TGTGCCACCAGCAGAGGCGGGGGGACAGGGGGAGATTCCTACGAGCAGTACTTC